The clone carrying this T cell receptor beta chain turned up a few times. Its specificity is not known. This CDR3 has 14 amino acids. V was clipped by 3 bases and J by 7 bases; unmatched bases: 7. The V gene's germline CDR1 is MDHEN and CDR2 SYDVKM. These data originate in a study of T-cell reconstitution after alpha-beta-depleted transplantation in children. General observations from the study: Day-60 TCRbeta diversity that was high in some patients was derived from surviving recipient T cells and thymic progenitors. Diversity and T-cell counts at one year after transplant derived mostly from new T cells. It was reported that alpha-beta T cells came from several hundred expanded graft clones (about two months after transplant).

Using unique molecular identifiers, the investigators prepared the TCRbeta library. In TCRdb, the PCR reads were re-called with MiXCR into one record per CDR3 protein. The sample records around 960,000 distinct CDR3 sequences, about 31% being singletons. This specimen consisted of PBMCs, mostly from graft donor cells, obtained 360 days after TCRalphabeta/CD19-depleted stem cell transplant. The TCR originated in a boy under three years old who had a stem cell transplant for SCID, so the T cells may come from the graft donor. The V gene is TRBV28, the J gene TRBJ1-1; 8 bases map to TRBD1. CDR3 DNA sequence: TGTGCCAGCAGTTTGATCCGGGACAGGAATGAAGCTTTCTTT. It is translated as CASSLIRDRNEAFF.